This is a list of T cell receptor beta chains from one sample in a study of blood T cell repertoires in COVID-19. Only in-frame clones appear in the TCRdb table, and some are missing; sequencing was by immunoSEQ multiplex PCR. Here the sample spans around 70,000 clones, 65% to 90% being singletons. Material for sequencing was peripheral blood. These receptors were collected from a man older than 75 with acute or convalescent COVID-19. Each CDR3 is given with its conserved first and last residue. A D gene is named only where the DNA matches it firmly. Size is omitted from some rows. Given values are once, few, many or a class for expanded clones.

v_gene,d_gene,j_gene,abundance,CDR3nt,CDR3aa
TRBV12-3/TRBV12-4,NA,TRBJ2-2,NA,TGTGCCAGCAGTTTAGGCGGCACCGGGGAGCTGTTTTTT,CASSLGGTGELFF
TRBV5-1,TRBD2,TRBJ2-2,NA,TGCGCCAGCAGCGAAGGACTAGCGGTGAACACCGGGGAGCTGTTTTTT,CASSEGLAVNTGELFF
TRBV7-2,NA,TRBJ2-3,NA,TGTGCCAGCAGCTTGGGGGGGGCTACAGATACGCAGTATTTT,CASSLGGATDTQYF
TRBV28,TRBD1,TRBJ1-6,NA,TGTGCCAGCCAAACCTCAGACAGGGTGAGTTCACCCCTCCACTTT,CASQTSDRVSSPLHF
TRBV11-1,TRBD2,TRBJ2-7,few,TGTGCCAGCAGCTCGGGACTAGGCTACGAGCAGTACTTC,CASSSGLGYEQYF
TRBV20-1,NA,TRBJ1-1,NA,TGCAGTGCTAGTAGGAGACGAGGGACTGAAGCTTTCTTT,CSASRRRGTEAFF
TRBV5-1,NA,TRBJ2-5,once,TGCGCCAGCAGCTTGGTGGCGGGGGAGACCCAGTACTTC,CASSLVAGETQYF
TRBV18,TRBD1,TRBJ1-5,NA,TGTGCCAGCTCACCGGGTGCAGGGGGGCAGCCCCAGCATTTT,CASSPGAGGQPQHF
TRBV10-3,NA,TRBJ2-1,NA,TGTGCCATCAGTGAGAGCAGGTTAGAGCAGTTCTTC,CAISESRLEQFF
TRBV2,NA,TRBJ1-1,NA,TGTGCCAGCAGTGAAGCGAGGGGGTCTGAAGCTTTCTTT,CASSEARGSEAFF
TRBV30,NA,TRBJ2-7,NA,TGTGCCTGGAGTGATGGGGGCGCTTCCTACGAGCAGTACTTC,CAWSDGGASYEQYF
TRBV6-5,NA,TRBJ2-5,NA,TGTGCCAGCAGTTTACAGGGTGCGGAGACCCAGTACTTC,CASSLQGAETQYF
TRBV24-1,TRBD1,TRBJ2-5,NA,TGTGCCACCAGTGACCCTAGGACAGGGGGCATCGGGGAGACCCAGTACTTC,CATSDPRTGGIGETQYF
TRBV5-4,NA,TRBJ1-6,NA,TGTGCCAGCAGCGTTGACGGAGATAATTCACCCCTCCACTTT,CASSVDGDNSPLHF
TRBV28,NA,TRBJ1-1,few,TGTGCCAGCAGTTTGAGGGTTGTCACTGAAGCTTTCTTT,CASSLRVVTEAFF
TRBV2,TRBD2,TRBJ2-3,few,TGTGCCAGCAGTGAAGCTCCCTTACTAGCGGGGGGCACAGATACGCAGTATTTT,CASSEAPLLAGGTDTQYF
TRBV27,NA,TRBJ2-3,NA,TGTGCCAGCAGTTCCGGTAGCACAGATACGCAGTATTTT,CASSSGSTDTQYF
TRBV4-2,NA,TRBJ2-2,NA,TGTGCCAGCAGCCAAGGATTAGTCGGGGAGCTGTTTTTT,CASSQGLVGELFF
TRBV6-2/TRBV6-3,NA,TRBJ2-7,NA,TGTGCCAGCAGTTACTCGTATTCCGAGCAGTACTTC,CASSYSYSEQYF
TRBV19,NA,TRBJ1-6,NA,TGTGCCAGTAGTATCGGCTCCTATAATTCACCCCTCCACTTT,CASSIGSYNSPLHF
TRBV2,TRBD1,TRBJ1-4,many,TGTGCCAGCAGGAGGACAGGTTCCAATGAAAAACTGTTTTTT,CASRRTGSNEKLFF
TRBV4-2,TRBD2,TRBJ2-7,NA,TGTGCCAGCAGCCAAGTAGGGAGGGGAACCTACGAGCAGTACTTC,CASSQVGRGTYEQYF
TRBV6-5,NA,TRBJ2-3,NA,TGTGCCAGCAGTTACTCCCTCCCTAGCACGGATACGCAGTATTTT,CASSYSLPSTDTQYF
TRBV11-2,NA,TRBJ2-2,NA,TGTGCCAGCAGCTTACGATGGAGTACCGGGGAGCTGTTTTTT,CASSLRWSTGELFF
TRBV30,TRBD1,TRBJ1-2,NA,TGTGCCTGGAGCTTGGGACAGGGGGTTGGCTACACCTTC,CAWSLGQGVGYTF
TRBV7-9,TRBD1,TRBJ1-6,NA,TGTGCCAGCAGCTTAGTGACAGGGAATAATTCACCCCTCCACTTT,CASSLVTGNNSPLHF
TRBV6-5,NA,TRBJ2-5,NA,TGTGCCAGCAGTCTTCACTCGCGGGGAGAGACCCAGTACTTC,CASSLHSRGETQYF
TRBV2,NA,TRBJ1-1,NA,TGTGCCAGCAGTACCCGACAGGCTAAAAACACTGAAGCTTTCTTT,CASSTRQAKNTEAFF
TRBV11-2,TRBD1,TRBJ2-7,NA,TGTGCCAGCAGCTTAGTCGGGACAGGGTTGAACGAGCAGTACTTC,CASSLVGTGLNEQYF
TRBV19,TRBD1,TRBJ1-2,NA,TGTGCCAGTAGTATAGAGACAGGGGGAGAAAATGGCTACACCTTC,CASSIETGGENGYTF
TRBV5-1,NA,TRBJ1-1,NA,TGCGCCAGCAGCTTGGAACGGGGCACTGAAGCTTTCTTT,CASSLERGTEAFF
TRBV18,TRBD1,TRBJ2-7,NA,TGTGCCAGCTCATCAGCCGCGACAGGGGCGAACGAGCAGTACTTC,CASSSAATGANEQYF
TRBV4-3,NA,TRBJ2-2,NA,TGCGCCAGCAGCCAAGACTTCAGGGCGACAGGGAACACCGGGGAGCTGTTTTTT,CASSQDFRATGNTGELFF
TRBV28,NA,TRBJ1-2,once,TGTGCCAGCAGCCTTACAGGGTATGGCTACACCTTC,CASSLTGYGYTF
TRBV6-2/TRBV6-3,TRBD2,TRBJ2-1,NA,TGTGCCAGCAGTTACGGGACTAGCGGGGACTACAATGAGCAGTTCTTC,CASSYGTSGDYNEQFF
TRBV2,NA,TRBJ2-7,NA,TGTGCCAGTAGCCTCAGACTTTACGAGCAGTACTTC,CASSLRLYEQYF
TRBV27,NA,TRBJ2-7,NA,TGTGCCAGCAGCACACTGGACAGATACTACGAGCAGTACTTC,CASSTLDRYYEQYF
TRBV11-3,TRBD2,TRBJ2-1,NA,TGTGCCAGCAGCTTAGAACTAGCGGATGAGCAGTTCTTC,CASSLELADEQFF
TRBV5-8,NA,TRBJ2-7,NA,TGTGCCAGCAGCTTGGGAGGAGCGGAGTGGGTTTACGAGCAGTACTTC,CASSLGGAEWVYEQYF
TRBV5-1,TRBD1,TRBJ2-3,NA,TGCGCCAGCGGGCCGGGACAGACAAGCACAGATACGCAGTATTTT,CASGPGQTSTDTQYF
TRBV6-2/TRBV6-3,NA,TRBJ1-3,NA,TGTGCCAGCAGCCAGGGACATAGCTCTGGAAACACCATATATTTT,CASSQGHSSGNTIYF